This T cell receptor (beta chain) originates from a study of blood T cell repertoires in COVID-19. The repertoire was sequenced with immunoSEQ multiplex PCR; TCRdb's copy has only in-frame clones and lacks some. The sample contains roughly 73,000 clones, 86% of which appear only once. The CDR3 is 15 residues long. Germline V CDR1 and CDR2: SNHLY, FYNNEI. Trimming took 5 bases from V and 7 from J, leaving 17 bases between them. The receptor comes from a man in his 70s with active COVID-19. Sequenced material: peripheral blood. The gene calls are TRBV2 and TRBJ1-4, with D perhaps matching TRBD1 (6 bases). The CDR3 nucleotides read TGTGCCAGCAGTAACCAGGGGCAGGCGGGTGAAAAACTGTTTTTT. The encoded protein is CASSNQGQAGEKLFF.